Listed here are 7 T cell receptor beta chains from one sample, sequenced in a study of CD8+ T cells in alopecia areata. Extraction and reverse transcription of RNA yielded cDNA as the sequencing template. Sequencing was performed with immunoSEQ multiplex PCR; in TCRdb, only in-frame clones are kept and a portion is missing. The sample records 64,000 or so clones, approximately 44% being singletons. This sample's treatment: oral pan-JAK inhibitor, 5-10 mg twice daily. The sample in question was CD8+ T cells sorted from blood, obtained around week 37, from a patient treated with tofacitinib. These receptors were obtained from a human donor with alopecia areata.

This chain joins TRBV4-3 and TRBJ2-1; 14 nucleotides line up with TRBD2. The germline gives CDR1 LGHNA, CDR2 YSLEER. The CDR3 spans 17 residues. The V segment lost 4 bases and the J segment 10 bases; nucleotides outside the gene matches: 12. The CDR3 bases are TGCGCCAGCAGCCTCTTTAGGACTAGCGGGAGGTCAAGGGAGCAGTTCTTC. Protein: CASSLFRTSGRSREQFF.

This clone has a handful of counts. The chain uses TRBV29-1 and TRBJ2-7, with a tentative D call TRBD2 (6 bases). The V end was cut by 6 bases, the J end by 7 bases, with 16 bases between. This CDR3 region has 12 residues. Germline lookup yields CDR1 SQVTM and CDR2 ANQGSEA. Written as DNA, the CDR3 is TGCAGCGTCCACGGGATTGGAGGGGAGCAGTACTTC. Translating it yields CSVHGIGGEQYF.

There are a few counts of this clone. The chain joins TRBV29-1 to TRBJ1-1, with D unresolved. V was trimmed by 8 bases and J by 1 base, leaving 14 bases between them. This CDR3 has 13 amino acids. Germline CDR1 and CDR2: SQVTM and ANQGSEA. The CDR3 bases are TGCAGCACTCGGGTCGGAGCGAACACTGAAGCTTTCTTT. Translated, it gives CSTRVGANTEAFF.

The chain carries TRBV4-2 and TRBJ2-7; D tentatively reads TRBD1 or TRBD2 (5 bases each). The CDR3 covers 14 residues. The V end was cut by 4 bases, the J end by 4 bases, with 14 bases between. CDR1 LGHNA and CDR2 YNFKEQ come from the germline V gene. CDR3 coding DNA: TGTGCCAGCAGCCCATCTCACGAGGGGTACGAGCAGTACTTC. Its protein is CASSPSHEGYEQYF.

Comment on this clone: This may come from a read error, since a much larger clone is one base off. The V and J genes are TRBV7-6 and TRBJ1-2; D not certain. The length of the CDR3 is 16 residues. CDR1 SGHVS and CDR2 FNYEAQ come from the germline V gene. Trimming took 0 bases from V and 0 from J, leaving 11 bases between them. The CDR3, as DNA: TGTGCCAGCAGCTTAGCTCCCCGATGTTCTAACTATGGCTACACCTTC. It translates to CASSLAPRCSNYGYTF.

The J gene is TRBJ2-1, the V gene TRBV29-1; D possibly corresponds to TRBD2 (5 bases). CDR1 and CDR2 from the germline V gene are SQVTM and ANQGSEA. The length of the CDR3 is 16 residues. Trimming took off 3 bases at V and 0 bases at J, with 15 bases between the two ends. The CDR3 DNA is TGCAGCGTTGATTTTTCGCGGGTGAGCTCCTACAATGAGCAGTTCTTC. It yields the protein CSVDFSRVSSYNEQFF.

This clone was seen a single time. The rearrangement links TRBV29-1 to TRBJ2-4, with 9 bases that match TRBD1. CDR1 is SQVTM, CDR2 ANQGSEA, per germline. The ends lost 3 bases at V and 6 bases at J; junction bases unmatched: 6. The CDR3 covers 14 residues. CDR3 residues: CSVDLLGQGNIQYF. DNA for the CDR3: TGCAGCGTTGATCTCTTGGGACAGGGAAACATTCAGTACTTC. Drawing the rest from reference TRBV29-1 and TRBJ2-4, the complete variable domain is SAVISQKPSRDICQRGTSLTIQCQVDSQVTMMFWYRQQPGQSLTLIATANQGSEATYESGFVIDKFPISRPNLTFSTLTVSNMSPEDSSIYLCSVDLLGQGNIQYFGAGTRLSVL.